One T cell receptor (beta chain) is described in this entry. Its antigen is unknown. The same CDR3 is also encoded by other DNA sequences in this sample. CDR1 and CDR2 from the germline V gene are SNHLY and FYNNEI. CDR3 length: 13 amino acids. The V end was cut by 4 bases, the J end by 2 bases, with 8 bases between. Assay: immunoSEQ multiplex PCR; the TCRdb copy retains only in-frame clones and omits some. The data hold about 1,500,000 clones, with approximately 97% observed a single time. These data are taken from a study of shared clonotypes between healthy human individuals. General observations from the study: How much donors shared clonotypes was expected to be affected by sequencing depth. The study found lower generation probabilities in non-shared clonotypes than in those shared by all four donors.

The rearrangement joins TRBV2 to TRBJ2-5; D is possibly TRBD1 (6 bases). This TCR was sampled from a man aged 25-45 years in good health. Source material: naive CD4+ T cells sorted from blood. Described subset: CD45RA+ positively selected. In nucleotides, the CDR3 is TGTGCCAGCAGTGGAGGGGGTCAAGAGACCCAGTACTTC. It is translated as CASSGGGQETQYF.